This T cell receptor beta chain appears in the sequencing data of a study of vaccination and CD4 T cells after COVID-19. Background on the study: Cellular stimulation was performed using overlapping spike peptides derived from SARS-CoV-2, HCoV-NL63, HCoV-OC43 and HCoV-229E.

The Oncomine TCR Beta short-read assay generated sequence data from the DNA of cultured CD4+ T cells. TCRdb analysed the PCR reads with MiXCR anew, one entry per CDR3 protein. The sample has about 6,600 distinct CDR3 sequences, 40% to 55% seen once. On this clonotype itself: Its antigen is still unknown.

Sample treatment: approximately 10-day PBMC culture with coronavirus spike peptide pools or control peptides (ViraFEST assay). Pre-COVID-19 pandemic sampling (2011-2018) yielded the unexposed donor's CD4+ T cells. Following expansion of antigen-specific T cells with peptide pools, ViraFEST then sequenced TCRs. V trimming: 9 bases; J trimming: 1 base; junction bases outside the gene matches: 6. Looked up from germline, CDR1 is SGHRS and CDR2 is YFSETQ. This CDR3 has 13 amino acids. The sequence was collected from a human donor in good health. The rearrangement joins TRBV5-1 to TRBJ1-2, with 7 positions matching TRBD1. Input material: CD4+ T cells from blood, cultured in vitro. CDR3 in DNA: TGCGCCACCAGTCAGGGGGGTAACTATGGCTACACCTTC. It is translated as CATSQGGNYGYTF.